The text below deals with one T cell receptor beta chain. The source of the sample is a study of blood T cell repertoires in COVID-19. Study background: Whether acute or convalescent, the COVID-19 samples came from the United States, Italy and Spain. T cells, B-cell-depleted T cells, or PBMCs provided the cDNA or gDNA that served as material.

How the authors handled the data: Amplification of reference gene primers was used by the study to estimate nucleated cell counts. The table came from immunoSEQ multiplex PCR; TCRdb's copy has only in-frame clones and leaves some out. That table furnishes V, J and clone size, whereas the DNA furnished D and trimming. The sample carries roughly 240,000 clones, roughly 82% recorded once. V lost 1 base, J lost 3 bases, and 4 bases stayed unmatched. Per the germline V gene, CDR1 is SGHAT and CDR2 is FQNNGV. This CDR3 is built from 15 residues. The V call is TRBV11-2, the J call TRBJ2-7; 9 bases map to TRBD2. The TCR was taken from a man aged 35-49 years who had recovered from COVID-19. The source material was peripheral blood. CDR3 sequence: CASSLGLAGIYEQYF. Written as DNA, the CDR3 is TGTGCCAGCAGCTTAGGTCTAGCGGGGATCTACGAGCAGTACTTC.